This is a list of T cell receptor beta chains from one sample in a study of blood T cell repertoires in COVID-19. Profiling relied on immunoSEQ multiplex PCR, and the TCRdb table lists in-frame clones only, not all of them. The sample has 90,000 to 100,000 clones; 75% to 90% are singletons. The specimen sequenced was peripheral blood. These TCRs come from an elderly man with acute or convalescent COVID-19. Each CDR3 is given with its conserved first and last residue. The D gene is left open where the match is weak. Clone size, where shown, is once, few, many, or a class for clones that have expanded.

d_gene	v_gene	abundance	j_gene	CDR3nt	CDR3aa
TRBD1	TRBV19	once	TRBJ2-7	TGTGCCAGTAGTATAGGTTCGGGACAGACAGACGAGCAGTACTTC	CASSIGSGQTDEQYF
NA	TRBV29-1	once	TRBJ2-7	TGCAGCGCATGGACTCAAGACTACGAGCAGTACTTC	CSAWTQDYEQYF
NA	TRBV24-1	NA	TRBJ2-1	TGTGCCACCAGCCCCTCCGGGGGACCGGCGAGCTCCTACAATGAGCAGTTCTTC	CATSPSGGPASSYNEQFF
NA	TRBV4-3	NA	TRBJ1-1	TGCGCCAGCAGCTTCCAGGCGGGGGCCGGCACTGAAGCTTTCTTT	CASSFQAGAGTEAFF
NA	TRBV2	NA	TRBJ2-7	TGTGCCAGCAGTACCGGGACATCCGCCTACGAGCAGTACTTC	CASSTGTSAYEQYF
NA	TRBV11-2	NA	TRBJ2-3	TGTGCCAGCAGCTTGGCGACAGACCCCCGCACAGATACGCAGTATTTT	CASSLATDPRTDTQYF
NA	TRBV6-6	NA	TRBJ2-1	TGTGCCAGCAGTCCCCCCTGGAGGGGGCTCACAAACAATGAGCAGTTCTTC	CASSPPWRGLTNNEQFF
TRBD2	TRBV28	NA	TRBJ2-7	TGTGCCAGCAGTTTGGGACTAGCGGGAGGCCTCAGCTCCTACGAGCAGTACTTC	CASSLGLAGGLSSYEQYF
NA	TRBV6-6	NA	TRBJ1-1	TGTGCCAGCAGAACAACAGCGGGGCTTAACACTGAAGCTTTCTTT	CASRTTAGLNTEAFF
TRBD1	TRBV19	NA	TRBJ2-7	TGTGCCAGTAGTATTCCACCGGGGACAGGGGGCAAGTACGAGCAGTACTTC	CASSIPPGTGGKYEQYF
TRBD2	TRBV6-2/TRBV6-3	NA	TRBJ2-1	TGTGCCAGCAGTTGGGGCCCGGGGGAGCGGGAGATAAGGTCTTGGAATGAGCAGTTCTTC	CASSWGPGEREIRSWNEQFF
NA	TRBV28	NA	TRBJ2-3	TGTGCCAGCAGTCCACCCCGCGCTAATACGCAGTATTTT	CASSPPRANTQYF
TRBD1	TRBV5-4	NA	TRBJ2-3	TGTGCCAGCCATTCCACAGGGGGCAAAGATACGCAGTATTTT	CASHSTGGKDTQYF
NA	TRBV28	NA	TRBJ1-5	TGTGCCAGCAGTTTAAGAGGGAACGTGAAGCCCCAGCATTTT	CASSLRGNVKPQHF
TRBD2	TRBV5-1	once	TRBJ2-2	TGCGCCAGCAGCTTGATGTCCCCGGGACTAGCGGGAGTTAACGGGGAGCTGTTTTTT	CASSLMSPGLAGVNGELFF
NA	TRBV5-3	NA	TRBJ1-5	TGTGCCAGAAGGCGGCAGCCCCAGCATTTT	CARRRQPQHF
TRBD2	TRBV6-1	NA	TRBJ2-3	TGTGCCGGGTGCAGCGGGAAAACAGATACGCAGTATTTT	CAGCSGKTDTQYF
NA	TRBV6-6	NA	TRBJ1-1	TGTGCCAGCAGTTACTCGGGGGGGAACACTGAAGCTTTCTTT	CASSYSGGNTEAFF